This T cell receptor (beta chain) is drawn from a study of sequential checkpoint blockade in melanoma (dated 2019 in TCRdb). Looking at the study overall: Patients were randomized 1:1 to first-line nivolumab followed by ipilimumab (arm A) or ipilimumab followed by nivolumab (arm B). Both trial sequences were followed by maintenance nivolumab. Results and caveats for the whole study, not just this receptor: Validation of the response-prediction model combining TCR metrics and mutation burden is needed in larger, independent patient cohorts.

Turning to this clone: What this receptor recognizes is not known. Qualities for individual bases were not recorded, and no much larger clone is one base off.

The immunoSEQ Assay was used to immunosequence TCRbeta CDR3 regions from genomic DNA. Genomic DNA was amplified by bias-controlled multiplex PCR before high-throughput sequencing. From the authors' description of their analysis: To quantify the absolute abundance of each unique TCRbeta CDR3 region, the sequences were collapsed and filtered. Clonality was defined as 1 minus Pielou's evenness and was calculated using productive rearrangements only. A previously published method was used to identify clones with significantly greater frequencies in on-treatment samples than in baseline samples. The source is immuneACCESS, and TCRdb retained only in-frame sequences with V and J called. Part of the clones is not carried over; for the studies checked, unresolved V genes explain less than half of this, and the remainder is unexplained. The V and J calls and clone size come from that table; D and trimming were worked out from the DNA. The sample records about 17,000 clones, 60% to 80% of which are singletons. Clones ranked in the top ten supply 12% of the sample.

Per the publication, the treatment or condition label means: randomized to nivolumab then ipilimumab (arm A) or the reverse (arm B). None of the patients in the trial had previously been given DNA-damaging chemotherapy. On a FACS Aria II flow cytometer, live CD3+CD8+ cells that were negative for CD19 and CD56 were sorted from thawed PBMCs. The samples were obtained from melanoma patients enrolled in CheckMate 064, an open-label, randomized phase II trial testing sequential checkpoint blockade. Peripheral blood mononuclear cells were collected by leukapheresis, purified with Ficoll-Paque, and frozen in human serum with roughly 10% DMSO. Immediately after sorting, the purity of the sorted blood CD3+CD8+ cells was confirmed to be >95%, and DNA was then extracted. CDR3 length: 16 amino acids, cysteine to phenylalanine. Only the CDR3 part of the read is kept: 48 bases, read in frame from the first base. CDR1 and CDR2 are read off the germline V gene as SGHRS and YFSETQ. The trim is 0 bases for V and 4 bases for J, with a gap of 16 bases between the germline ends.

Rearrangement joined TRBV5-1 to TRBJ1-2; TRBD1 could be the D gene, as 5 bases match. This specimen consisted of CD8+ T cells sorted from blood (inferred from file names), obtained from a patient given nivolumab and ipilimumab in sequence. This receptor was taken from a human donor with melanoma. The DNA sequence follows: TGCGCCAGCAGCTTGGACAGGTGGAGGGGCCTCTATGGCTACACCTTC. This yields the protein CASSLDRWRGLYGYTF.